The 22 T cell receptor beta chains in this list originate from one sample, sequenced in a study of cytomegalovirus exposure and HLA in healthy donors. PCR used 60 Vbeta primers and 13 Jbeta primers. Here immunoSEQ multiplex PCR was the method, and the copy in TCRdb shows in-frame clones only, minus some. The sample lists around 200,000 clones; 79% were seen once. What was sequenced was PBMCs. The source is a middle-aged man in good health and CMV-seronegative.

The chain carries TRBV28 and TRBJ2-2, with 10 positions matching TRBD1. The CDR3 covers 17 residues. Unmatched junction bases numbered 7, after V lost 5 bases and J lost 1 base. Germline values: CDR1 MDHEN, CDR2 SYDVKM. CDR3 sequence (DNA): TGTGCCAGCAGTCCTCCTTGGGACAGGGGGAACACCGGGGAGCTGTTTTTT. It is translated as CASSPPWDRGNTGELFF.

The table lists this clone with a count of one. V and J are TRBV6-5 and TRBJ2-7; D is possibly TRBD1 (5 bases). Germline V gene sequence: CDR1 MNHEY, CDR2 SVGAGI. The CDR3 is made up of 13 amino acids. V was shortened by 6 bases and J by 0 bases, with 9 bases between the two germline ends. CDR3 nucleotides: TGTGCCAGCAGGAGACAGAGCTCCTACGAGCAGTACTTC. Translated, it gives CASRRQSSYEQYF.

This chain links TRBV5-4 with TRBJ2-3, with TRBD1 matching 7 bases. CDR1 and CDR2 from the germline V gene are SGHNT and YYREEE (reference sequence). The V gene end was trimmed by 4 bases and the J gene end by 2 bases; junction bases not matched to a gene: 7. CDR3 size: 15 residues. The CDR3 region has the DNA TGTGCCAGCAGCGTGGACAGGTGGCCCACAGATACGCAGTATTTT. Amino acid sequence: CASSVDRWPTDTQYF.

This clone was observed a handful of times. The chain uses TRBV5-1 and TRBJ2-3; a possible D gene is TRBD2 (5 bases). V was clipped by 1 base and J by 1 base, with 13 bases between them. CDR1 is SGHRS and CDR2 is YFSETQ in the germline V gene. This CDR3 is 16 amino acids long. The CDR3 protein is CASSLRQRLGTDTQYF. CDR3 coding DNA: TGCGCCAGCAGCTTGCGCCAGCGGCTTGGCACAGATACGCAGTATTTT.

The chain recombines TRBV19 with TRBJ2-2, with 9 bases that match TRBD2. Germline CDR1 reads LNHDA; CDR2 reads SQIVND (reference sequence). This CDR3 comprises 14 residues. The V segment lost 9 bases and the J segment 7 bases; nucleotides outside the gene matches: 9. DNA of the CDR3: TGTGCCAGCCGCAGCGGGAGGATCGACGGGGAGCTGTTTTTT. It specifies CASRSGRIDGELFF.

V and J are TRBV28 and TRBJ1-1; a possible D gene is TRBD1 (5 bases). The CDR3 runs 14 residues. Germline CDR1 MDHEN, CDR2 SYDVKM. Trimming took off 7 bases at V and 4 bases at J, with 16 bases between the two ends. The CDR3 is CASILSGGSTEAFF. DNA of the CDR3: TGTGCCAGCATCCTATCTGGGGGGAGCACTGAAGCTTTCTTT.

This rearrangement joins TRBV9 to TRBJ1-2; the match to TRBD1 covers 7 bases. Trimming took 2 bases from V and 2 from J; bases not matched to a gene: 6. This CDR3 has 15 amino acids. CDR1 is SGDLS, CDR2 YYNGEE, per germline. CDR3 sequence (DNA): TGTGCCAGCAGCGTGACCGGGACAGAGAACTATGGCTACACCTTC. Amino acids: CASSVTGTENYGYTF.

The V gene is TRBV21-1, the J gene TRBJ1-2; the table assigns TRBD1, which was not confirmed against the DNA. TRBV21-1 is flagged as a pseudogene. This CDR3 has 15 amino acids. Here the CDR3 DNA reads TGTGCCAGCAGCAGAGAGGGACAGGGGACCGTTGGCTACACCTTC. This sequence encodes CASSREGQGTVGYTF.

This clone appeared a few times. The chain links TRBV27 to TRBJ1-1; D remains ambiguous. V was clipped by 8 bases and J by 4 bases, with 14 bases between them. This CDR3 region has 13 residues. From germline, CDR1 is MNHEY and CDR2 SMNVEV (reference sequence). CDR3 bases: TGTGCCAGCTACCCCGGGGTGGGCACTGAAGCTTTCTTT. Translation: CASYPGVGTEAFF.

The chain employs TRBV2 and TRBJ2-7, with a tentative D call TRBD2 (6 bases). Germline CDR1 and CDR2: SNHLY and FYNNEI. V lost 3 bases and J lost 2, with 14 bases in between. This CDR3 spans 15 amino acids. The CDR3 region is CASSDSAGIAYEQYF. CDR3 coding DNA: TGTGCCAGCAGTGACTCGGCGGGGATCGCCTACGAGCAGTACTTC.

In its sample, this clone was seen a few times. The genes are TRBV5-6 and TRBJ1-5, with D possibly TRBD1 on 5 matching bases. The CDR3 loop spans 14 amino acids. The V gene's germline CDR1 is SGHDT and CDR2 YYEEEE. V gave up 3 bases and J gave up 4 bases, with 11 bases separating them. In DNA form, the CDR3 reads TGTGCCAGCAGCTCGGGACTGGGAAATCAGCCCCAGCATTTT. It encodes CASSSGLGNQPQHF.

The rearrangement joins TRBV7-9 to TRBJ2-1; possibly TRBD2 for D (5 bases). Germline lookup yields CDR1 SEHNR and CDR2 FQNEAQ (reference sequence). The length of the CDR3 is 15 residues. V was cut by 5 bases and J by 8 bases, with 19 bases left in between. The chain's CDR3 is CASSRRGSEHDEQFF. Written as DNA, the CDR3 is TGTGCCAGCAGCCGGCGTGGTAGCGAACATGATGAGCAGTTCTTC.

This rearrangement joins TRBV11-2 to TRBJ2-7; no clear D. Per germline, CDR1 SGHAT and CDR2 FQNNGV. V was shortened by 2 bases and J by 4 bases, with 6 bases between the two germline ends. The CDR3 has 12 amino acids. CDR3 bases: TGTGCCAGCAGCTTACCCGGGTACGAGCAGTACTTC. The encoded protein is CASSLPGYEQYF.

V is TRBV4-2 and J is TRBJ2-1, with D perhaps TRBD2 (5 bases). Germline CDR1 reads LGHNA; CDR2 reads YNFKEQ. CDR3 length equals 14 residues. V lost 7 bases, J lost 8 bases, and 18 bases lay in between. The DNA of the CDR3 is TGTGCCAGCAAGGTTGTGAGTGGGAGCGATGAGCAGTTCTTC. Its protein product is CASKVVSGSDEQFF.

This rearrangement joins TRBV19 to TRBJ1-2; D is possibly TRBD1 (6 bases). CDR1 and CDR2 (germline): LNHDA, SQIVND (reference sequence). The CDR3 covers 13 residues. Trimming pared 5 bases from V and 3 bases from J, leaving 10 bases between. The CDR3: CASSPGQHYGYTF. The DNA for the CDR3 is TGTGCCAGTAGTCCCGGACAGCACTATGGCTACACCTTC.

This chain links TRBV5-8 with TRBJ1-1; D unclear. Germline CDR1 SGHTS, CDR2 YDEGEE. The V gene lost 5 bases and the J gene lost 1 base, with 15 bases spanning the gap. This CDR3 has 15 amino acids. This CDR3 reads CASRMPGFSNTEAFF. CDR3 bases: TGTGCCAGCAGGATGCCGGGGTTTTCGAACACTGAAGCTTTCTTT.

The chain employs TRBV9 and TRBJ1-5, with D possibly being TRBD1 (5 bases). The V end lost 0 bases, the J end lost 8 bases, and 12 bases lay between the germline ends. CDR1 and CDR2 from the germline V gene are SGDLS and YYNGEE. The CDR3 is made up of 14 amino acids. The CDR3: CASSVAGGREPQHF. CDR3 DNA sequence: TGTGCCAGCAGCGTAGCGGGGGGACGGGAGCCCCAGCATTTT.

The chain couples TRBV27 to TRBJ2-1; possibly TRBD2 for D (5 bases). The germline V gene encodes CDR1 MNHEY and CDR2 SMNVEV (reference sequence). CDR3 size: 16 residues. V was pared by 0 bases and J by 2 bases, with 11 bases between. CDR3 region: CASSLSPGFTYNEQFF. CDR3 DNA sequence: TGTGCCAGCAGTTTATCTCCGGGGTTTACCTACAATGAGCAGTTCTTC.

Only a few counts were recorded for this clone. The rearrangement joins TRBV25-1 to TRBJ2-3, with unresolved D. Per the germline V gene, CDR1 is MGHDK and CDR2 is SYGVNS. The CDR3 runs 15 residues. Trimming pared 2 bases from V and 1 base from J, leaving 10 bases between. CDR3 nucleotides: TGTGCCAGCAGTGAAGACTTGGCGGGCACAGATACGCAGTATTTT. Translation gives CASSEDLAGTDTQYF. Filled out from reference TRBV25-1 and TRBJ2-3, the complete variable domain reads EADIYQTPRYLVIGTGKKITLECSQTMGHDKMYWYQQDPGMELHLIHYSYGVNSTEKGDLSSESTVSRIRTEHFPLTLESARPSHTSQYLCASSEDLAGTDTQYFGPGTRLTVL.

The rearrangement joins TRBV27 to TRBJ1-1, with a weak D call TRBD1 (5 bases). Germline assignment: CDR1 MNHEY and CDR2 SMNVEV (reference sequence). The V and J ends lost 3 bases and 2 bases respectively, with 10 bases between them. CDR3 length: 14 amino acids. The CDR3 here is CASSFPGGNTEAFF. CDR3 sequence (DNA): TGTGCCAGCAGTTTCCCGGGGGGTAACACTGAAGCTTTCTTT.

The chain has TRBV27 and TRBJ2-7, with 9 positions matching TRBD2. The length of the CDR3 is 14 residues. Trimming at V came to 4 bases and at J to 4 bases, leaving 5 bases not matched to a gene. Germline-derived CDR1 and CDR2 are MNHEY and SMNVEV (reference sequence). CDR3 sequence reads: CASSSGLARYEQYF. The CDR3 region has the DNA TGTGCCAGCAGTTCTGGACTAGCGAGATACGAGCAGTACTTC.

CDR3 sequence (DNA): TGTGCCAGTAGTATAGATCTGACGGCAACAGGGGGCATGGATGGCTACACCTTC. Protein: CASSIDLTATGGMDGYTF. The chain is built from TRBV19 and TRBJ1-2; 9 bases line up with TRBD1. The V and J ends lost 0 bases and 6 bases, in that order; junction bases with no gene match: 14. Germline V gene data show CDR1 as LNHDA and CDR2 as SQIVND (reference sequence). The CDR3 runs to 18 residues.